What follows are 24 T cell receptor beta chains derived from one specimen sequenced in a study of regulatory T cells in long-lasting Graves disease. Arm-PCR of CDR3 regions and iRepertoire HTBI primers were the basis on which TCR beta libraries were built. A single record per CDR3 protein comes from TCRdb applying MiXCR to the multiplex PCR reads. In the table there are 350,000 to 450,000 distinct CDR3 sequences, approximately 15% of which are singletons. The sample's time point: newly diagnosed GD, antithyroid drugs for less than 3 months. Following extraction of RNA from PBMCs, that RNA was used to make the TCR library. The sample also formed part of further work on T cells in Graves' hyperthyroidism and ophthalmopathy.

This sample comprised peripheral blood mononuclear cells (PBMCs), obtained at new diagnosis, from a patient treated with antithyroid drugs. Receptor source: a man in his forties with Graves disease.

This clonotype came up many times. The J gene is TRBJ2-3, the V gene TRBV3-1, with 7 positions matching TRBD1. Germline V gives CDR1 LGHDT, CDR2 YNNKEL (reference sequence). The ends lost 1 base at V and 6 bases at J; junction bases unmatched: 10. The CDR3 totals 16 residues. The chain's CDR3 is CASSQVGDRAQDTQYF. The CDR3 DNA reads TGTGCCAGCAGCCAAGTCGGCGACAGGGCTCAGGATACGCAGTATTTT.

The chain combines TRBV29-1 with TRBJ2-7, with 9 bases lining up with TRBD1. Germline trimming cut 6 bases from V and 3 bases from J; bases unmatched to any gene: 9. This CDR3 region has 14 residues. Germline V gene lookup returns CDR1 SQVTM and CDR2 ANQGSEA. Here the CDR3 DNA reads TGCAGCGTGGGGACCGGGACAGGGCGCTACGAGCAGTACTTC. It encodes CSVGTGTGRYEQYF.

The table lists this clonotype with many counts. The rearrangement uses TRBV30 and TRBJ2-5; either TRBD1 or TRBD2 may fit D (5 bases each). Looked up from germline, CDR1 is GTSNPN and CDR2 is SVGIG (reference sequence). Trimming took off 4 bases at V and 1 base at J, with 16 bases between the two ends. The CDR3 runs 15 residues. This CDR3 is CAWTRDAGPQETQYF. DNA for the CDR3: TGTGCCTGGACGAGGGACGCGGGTCCCCAAGAGACCCAGTACTTC.

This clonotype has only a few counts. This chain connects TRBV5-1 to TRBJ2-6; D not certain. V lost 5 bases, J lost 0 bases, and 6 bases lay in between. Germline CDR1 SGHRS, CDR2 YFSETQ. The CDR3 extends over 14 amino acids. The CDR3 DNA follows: TGCGCCAGCAGGCGTATCTCTGGGGCCAACGTCCTGACTTTC. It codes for CASRRISGANVLTF.

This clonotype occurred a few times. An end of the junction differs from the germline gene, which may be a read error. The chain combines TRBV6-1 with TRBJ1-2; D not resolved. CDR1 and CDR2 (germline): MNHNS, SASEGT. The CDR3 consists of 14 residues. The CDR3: CASSEIAGSYGHTF. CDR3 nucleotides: TGTGCCAGCAGTGAAATTGCAGGCAGCTATGGCCACACCTTC.

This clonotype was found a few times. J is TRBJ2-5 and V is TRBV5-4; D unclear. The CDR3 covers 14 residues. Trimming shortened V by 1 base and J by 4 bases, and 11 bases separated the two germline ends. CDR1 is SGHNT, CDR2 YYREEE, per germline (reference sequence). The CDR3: CASSLNTGSETQYF. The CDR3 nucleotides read TGTGCCAGCAGCTTGAATACGGGCTCAGAGACCCAGTACTTC.

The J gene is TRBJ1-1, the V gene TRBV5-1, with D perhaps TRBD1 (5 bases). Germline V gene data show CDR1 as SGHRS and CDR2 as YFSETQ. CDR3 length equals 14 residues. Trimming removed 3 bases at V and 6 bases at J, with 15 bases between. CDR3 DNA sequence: TGCGCCAGCAGCTCCGGCTCAGGGTACCCTGAAGCTTTCTTT. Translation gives CASSSGSGYPEAFF.

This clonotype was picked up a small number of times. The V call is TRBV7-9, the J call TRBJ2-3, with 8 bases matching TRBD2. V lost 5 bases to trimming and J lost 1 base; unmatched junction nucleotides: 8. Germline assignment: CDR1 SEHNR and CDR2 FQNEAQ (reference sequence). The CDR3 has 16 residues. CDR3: CASSRRGGLGTDTQYF. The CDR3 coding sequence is TGTGCCAGCAGCCGTCGGGGGGGTTTGGGCACAGATACGCAGTATTTT.

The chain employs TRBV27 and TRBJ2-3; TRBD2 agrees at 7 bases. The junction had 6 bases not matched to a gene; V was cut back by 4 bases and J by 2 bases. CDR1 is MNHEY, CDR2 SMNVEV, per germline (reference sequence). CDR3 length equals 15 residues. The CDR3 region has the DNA TGTGCCAGCAGTTCTGAGGGAGGGTTCACAGATACGCAGTATTTT. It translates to CASSSEGGFTDTQYF.

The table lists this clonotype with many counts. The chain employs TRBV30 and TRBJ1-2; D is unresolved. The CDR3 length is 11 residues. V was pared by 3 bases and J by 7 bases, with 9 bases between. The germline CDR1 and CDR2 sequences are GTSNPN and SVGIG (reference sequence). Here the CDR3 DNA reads TGTGCCTGGAGCGAGGCCGGTGGCTACACCTTC. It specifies CAWSEAGGYTF.

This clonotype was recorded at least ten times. The CDR3 DNA reads as TGTGCCAGCAGCGATGGGACATCCACTGAAGCTTTCTTT. Translation: CASSDGTSTEAFF. The chain links TRBV11-3 to TRBJ1-1; D might be TRBD1 (6 bases). The CDR3 has 13 amino acids. CDR1 and CDR2 (germline): SGHNT, YENEEA. Trimming left V 5 bases short and J 4 bases short, with 11 bases between.

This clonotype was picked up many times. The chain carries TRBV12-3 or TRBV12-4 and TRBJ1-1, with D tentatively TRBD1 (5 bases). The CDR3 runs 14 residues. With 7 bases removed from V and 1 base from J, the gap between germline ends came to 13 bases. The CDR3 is CASNPTARNTEAFF. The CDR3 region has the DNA TGTGCCAGCAACCCGACAGCCAGGAACACTGAAGCTTTCTTT.

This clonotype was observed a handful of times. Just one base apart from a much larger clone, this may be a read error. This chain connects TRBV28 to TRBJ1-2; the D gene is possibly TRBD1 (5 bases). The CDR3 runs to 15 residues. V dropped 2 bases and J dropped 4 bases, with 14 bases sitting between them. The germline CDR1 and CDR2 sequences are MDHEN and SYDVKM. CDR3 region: CASSLGQGTTYGYTF. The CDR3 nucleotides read TGTGCCAGCAGTTTAGGTCAAGGGACTACCTATGGCTACACCTTC.

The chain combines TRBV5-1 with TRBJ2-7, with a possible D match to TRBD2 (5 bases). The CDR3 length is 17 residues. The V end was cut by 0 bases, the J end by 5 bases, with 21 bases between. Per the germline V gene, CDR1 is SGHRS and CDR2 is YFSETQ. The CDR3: CASSLGGSTALLDEQYF. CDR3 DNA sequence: TGCGCCAGCAGCTTGGGCGGGTCCACTGCCCTTTTGGACGAGCAGTACTTC.

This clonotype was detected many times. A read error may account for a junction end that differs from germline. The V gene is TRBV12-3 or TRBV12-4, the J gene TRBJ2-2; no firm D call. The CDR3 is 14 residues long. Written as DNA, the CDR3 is TGTGCCAGCATTTTACAGACGAACACCGGGGAGCTGTTTTTT. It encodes CASILQTNTGELFF.

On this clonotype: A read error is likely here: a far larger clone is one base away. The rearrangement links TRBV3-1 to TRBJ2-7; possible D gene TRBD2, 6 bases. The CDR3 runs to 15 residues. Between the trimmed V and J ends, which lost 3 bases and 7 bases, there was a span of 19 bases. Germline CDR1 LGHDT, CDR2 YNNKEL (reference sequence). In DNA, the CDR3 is TGTGCCAGCAGCCAGTTCAGCGGGCGGAGGAGTGAGCAGTACTTC. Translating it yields CASSQFSGRRSEQYF.

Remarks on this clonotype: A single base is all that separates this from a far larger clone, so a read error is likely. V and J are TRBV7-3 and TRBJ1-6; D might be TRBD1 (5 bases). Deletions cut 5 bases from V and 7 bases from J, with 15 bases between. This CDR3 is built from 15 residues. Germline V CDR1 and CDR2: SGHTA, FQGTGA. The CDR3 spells CASSLSQGGNSPLHF. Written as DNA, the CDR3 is TGTGCCAGCAGCCTGAGCCAGGGAGGGAATTCACCCCTCCACTTT.

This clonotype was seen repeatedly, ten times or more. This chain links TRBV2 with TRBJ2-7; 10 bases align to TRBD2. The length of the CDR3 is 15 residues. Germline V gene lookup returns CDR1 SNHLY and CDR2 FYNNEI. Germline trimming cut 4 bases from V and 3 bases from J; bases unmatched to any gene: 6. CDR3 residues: CASSGHLAGGYEQYF. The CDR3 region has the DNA TGTGCCAGCAGTGGCCACTTAGCGGGGGGCTACGAGCAGTACTTC.

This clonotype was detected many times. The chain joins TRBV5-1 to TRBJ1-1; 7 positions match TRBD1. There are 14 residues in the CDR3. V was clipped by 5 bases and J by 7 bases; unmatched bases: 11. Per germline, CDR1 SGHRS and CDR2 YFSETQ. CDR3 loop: CASRAGGEISEAFF. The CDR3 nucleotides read TGCGCCAGCAGAGCAGGGGGGGAAATTAGTGAAGCTTTCTTT.

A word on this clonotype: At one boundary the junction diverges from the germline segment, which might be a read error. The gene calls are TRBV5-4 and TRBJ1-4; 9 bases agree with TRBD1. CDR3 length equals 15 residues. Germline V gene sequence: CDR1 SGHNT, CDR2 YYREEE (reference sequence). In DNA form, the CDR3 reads TGTGCCAGCAGCTTGGGAGGGACAGGGAATGAAGAACTGTTTTTT. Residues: CASSLGGTGNEELFF. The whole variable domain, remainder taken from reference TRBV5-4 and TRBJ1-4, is ETGVTQSPTHLIKTRGQQVTLRCSSQSGHNTVSWYQQALGQGPQFIFQYYREEENGRGNFPPRFSGLQFPNYSSELNVNALELDDSALYLCASSLGGTGNEELFFGSGTQLSVL.

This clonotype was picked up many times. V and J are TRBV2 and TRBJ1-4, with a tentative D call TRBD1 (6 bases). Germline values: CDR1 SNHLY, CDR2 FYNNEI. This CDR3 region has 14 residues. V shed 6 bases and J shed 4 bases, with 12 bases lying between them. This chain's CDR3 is CASRYRAVNEKLFF. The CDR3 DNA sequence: TGTGCCAGCAGGTACAGGGCGGTTAATGAAAAACTGTTTTTT.

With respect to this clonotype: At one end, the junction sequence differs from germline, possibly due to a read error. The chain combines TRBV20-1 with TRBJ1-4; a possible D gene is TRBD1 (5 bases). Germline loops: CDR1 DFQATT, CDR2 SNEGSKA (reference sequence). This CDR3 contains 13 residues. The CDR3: CSTRGAGNEKLFF. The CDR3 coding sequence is TGCAGTACTAGGGGTGCGGGGAATGAAAAACTGTTTTTT.

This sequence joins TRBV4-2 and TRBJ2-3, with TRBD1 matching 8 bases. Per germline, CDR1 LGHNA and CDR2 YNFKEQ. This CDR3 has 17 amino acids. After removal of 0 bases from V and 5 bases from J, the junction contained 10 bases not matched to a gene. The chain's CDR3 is CASSQEPNPTGVDTQYF. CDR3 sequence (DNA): TGTGCCAGCAGCCAAGAGCCGAACCCGACAGGGGTAGATACGCAGTATTTT.

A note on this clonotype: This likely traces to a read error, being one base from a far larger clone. The CDR3 nucleotides are TGTGCCAGCAGCGTAGCGGACGAGCAGTACTTC. Translated: CASSVADEQYF. The V and J genes are TRBV9 and TRBJ2-7; D uncertain. This CDR3 spans 11 amino acids. The V and J ends lost 0 bases and 5 bases respectively, with 3 bases between them. Per the germline V gene, CDR1 is SGDLS and CDR2 is YYNGEE.